This TCR beta chain was identified in a study of blood T cell repertoires in COVID-19. Study at large: Collection of acute and convalescent COVID-19 samples took place in the United States, Italy and Spain. PBMCs, B-cell-depleted T cells, or T cells provided the cDNA or gDNA that made up the material.

Germline CDR1 is MDHEN and CDR2 is SYDVKM. V lost 0 bases and J lost 1, with 7 bases in between. The CDR3 runs 15 residues. Profiling relied on immunoSEQ multiplex PCR, and the TCRdb table lists in-frame clones only, not all of them. The sample holds some 74,000 clones, more than 80% seen once. The sample comprised peripheral blood. V usage is TRBV28 and J usage is TRBJ1-5, with D possibly being TRBD1 (6 bases). The receptor was derived from a woman of 80 years or more with active or convalescent COVID-19. The CDR3 region has the DNA TGTGCCAGCAGTTTATGGCAGGGGAGCAATCAGCCCCAGCATTTT. Translated, it gives CASSLWQGSNQPQHF.